This T cell receptor (beta chain) came from a study of T-cell memory formation after mild COVID-19. Across the whole study: TCR clusters were largely donor specific. General study points: CD4+ bias marked clones expanding day 15 to 37, unlike balanced contracting clones.

TCRdb reprocessed the 5' RACE reads with MiXCR, giving one entry per CDR3 protein. Of roughly 250,000 distinct CDR3 sequences in the sample, over 15% were seen once. Trimming removed 4 bases from V and 1 base from J, with 16 bases in between. The CDR3 loop spans 16 amino acids. Per germline, CDR1 SGHTA and CDR2 FQGNSA. With respect to this clonotype: Antigen: not known.

The J gene is TRBJ1-2, the V gene TRBV7-2; weak D call: TRBD1 (5 bases). This receptor was taken from a man younger than 30 who had mild COVID-19 (a few samples of this study predate the infection). Cell type and time point are not known. Input material: PBMCs or a T cell subset sorted from them (not recorded which). The CDR3 region is CASSSSGVTVNYGYTF. The CDR3 bases are TGTGCCAGCAGCTCATCGGGGGTCACAGTTAACTATGGCTACACCTTC.